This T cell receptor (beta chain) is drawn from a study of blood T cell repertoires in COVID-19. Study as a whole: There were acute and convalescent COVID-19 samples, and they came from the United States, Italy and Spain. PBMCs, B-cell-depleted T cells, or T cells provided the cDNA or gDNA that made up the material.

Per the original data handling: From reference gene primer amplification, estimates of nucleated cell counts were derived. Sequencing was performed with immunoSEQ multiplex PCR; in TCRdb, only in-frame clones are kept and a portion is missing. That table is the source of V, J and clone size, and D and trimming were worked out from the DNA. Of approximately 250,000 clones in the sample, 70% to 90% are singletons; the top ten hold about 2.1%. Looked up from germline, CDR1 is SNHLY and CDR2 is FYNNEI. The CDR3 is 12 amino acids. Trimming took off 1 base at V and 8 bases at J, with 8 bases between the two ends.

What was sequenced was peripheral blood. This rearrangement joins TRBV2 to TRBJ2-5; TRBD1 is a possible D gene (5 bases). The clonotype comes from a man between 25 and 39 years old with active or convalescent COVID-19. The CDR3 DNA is TGTGCCAGCAGTGAAGTTGGACATACCCAGTACTTC. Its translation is CASSEVGHTQYF.